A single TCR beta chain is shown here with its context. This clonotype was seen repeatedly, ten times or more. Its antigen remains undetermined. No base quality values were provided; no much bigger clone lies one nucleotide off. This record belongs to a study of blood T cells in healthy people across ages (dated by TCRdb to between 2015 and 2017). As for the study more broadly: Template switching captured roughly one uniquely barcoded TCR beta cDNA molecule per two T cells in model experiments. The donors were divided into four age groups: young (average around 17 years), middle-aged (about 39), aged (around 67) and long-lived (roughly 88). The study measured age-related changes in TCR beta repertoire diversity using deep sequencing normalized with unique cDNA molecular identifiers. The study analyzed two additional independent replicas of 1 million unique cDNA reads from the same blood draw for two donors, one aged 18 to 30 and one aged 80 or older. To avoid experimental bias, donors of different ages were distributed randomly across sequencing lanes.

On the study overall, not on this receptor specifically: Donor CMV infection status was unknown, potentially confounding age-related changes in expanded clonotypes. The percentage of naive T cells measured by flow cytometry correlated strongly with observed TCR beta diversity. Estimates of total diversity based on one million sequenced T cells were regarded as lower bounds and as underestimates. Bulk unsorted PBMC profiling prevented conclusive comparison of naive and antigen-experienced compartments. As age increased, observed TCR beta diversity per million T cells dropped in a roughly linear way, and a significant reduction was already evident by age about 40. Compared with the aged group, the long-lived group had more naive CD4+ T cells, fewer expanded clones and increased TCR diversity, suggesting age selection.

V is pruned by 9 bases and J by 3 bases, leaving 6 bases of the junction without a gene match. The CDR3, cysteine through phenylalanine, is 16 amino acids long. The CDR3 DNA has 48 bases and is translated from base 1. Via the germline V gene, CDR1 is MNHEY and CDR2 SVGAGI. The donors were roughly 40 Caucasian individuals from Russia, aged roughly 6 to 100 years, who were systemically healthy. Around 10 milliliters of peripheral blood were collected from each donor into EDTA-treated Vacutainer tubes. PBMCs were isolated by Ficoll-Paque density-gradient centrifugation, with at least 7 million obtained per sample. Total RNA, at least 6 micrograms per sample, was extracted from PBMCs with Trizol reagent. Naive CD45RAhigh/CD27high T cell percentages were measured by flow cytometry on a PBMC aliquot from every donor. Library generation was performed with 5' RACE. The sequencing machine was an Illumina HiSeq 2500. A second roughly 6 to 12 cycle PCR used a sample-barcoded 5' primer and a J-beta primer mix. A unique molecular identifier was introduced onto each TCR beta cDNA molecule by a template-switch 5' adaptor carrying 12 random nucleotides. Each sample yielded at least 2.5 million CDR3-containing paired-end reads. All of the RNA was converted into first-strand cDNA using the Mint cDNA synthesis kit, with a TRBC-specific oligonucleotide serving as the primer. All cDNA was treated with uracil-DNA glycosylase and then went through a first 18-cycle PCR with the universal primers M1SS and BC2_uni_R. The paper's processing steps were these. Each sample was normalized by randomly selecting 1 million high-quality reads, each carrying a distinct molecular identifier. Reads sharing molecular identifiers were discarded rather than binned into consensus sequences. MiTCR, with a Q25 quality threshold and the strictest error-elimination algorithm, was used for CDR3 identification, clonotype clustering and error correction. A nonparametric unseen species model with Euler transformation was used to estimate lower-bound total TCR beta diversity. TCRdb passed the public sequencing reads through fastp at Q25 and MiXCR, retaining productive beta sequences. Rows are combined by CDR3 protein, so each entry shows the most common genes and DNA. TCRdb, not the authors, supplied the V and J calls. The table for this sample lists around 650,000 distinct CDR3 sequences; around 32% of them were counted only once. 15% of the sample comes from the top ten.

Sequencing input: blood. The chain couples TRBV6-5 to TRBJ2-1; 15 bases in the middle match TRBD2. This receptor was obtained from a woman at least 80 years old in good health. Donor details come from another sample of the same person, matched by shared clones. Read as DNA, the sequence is TGTGCCAGTAGGACTAGCGGGGGGGCCTTCTACAATGAGCAGTTCTTC. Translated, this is CASRTSGGAFYNEQFF.